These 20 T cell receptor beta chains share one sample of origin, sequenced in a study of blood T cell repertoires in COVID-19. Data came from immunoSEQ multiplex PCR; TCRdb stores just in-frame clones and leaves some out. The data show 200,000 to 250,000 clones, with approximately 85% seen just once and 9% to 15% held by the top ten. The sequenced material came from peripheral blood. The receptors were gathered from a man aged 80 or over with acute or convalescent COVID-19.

The CDR3 is CASRLQANSPLHF. The CDR3 DNA sequence: TGTGCCAGCAGGCTACAGGCTAATTCACCCCTCCACTTT. The chain is built from TRBV28 and TRBJ1-6; possibly TRBD1 for D (5 bases). Per germline, CDR1 MDHEN and CDR2 SYDVKM. This CDR3 is 13 amino acids long. The germline V and J ends were trimmed by 6 bases and 6 bases, with 9 bases remaining between them.

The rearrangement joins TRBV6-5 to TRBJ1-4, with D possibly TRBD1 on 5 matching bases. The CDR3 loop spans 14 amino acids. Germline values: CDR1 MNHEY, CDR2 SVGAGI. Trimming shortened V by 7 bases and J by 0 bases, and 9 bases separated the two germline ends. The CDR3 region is CASTLGATNEKLFF. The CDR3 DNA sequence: TGTGCCAGCACCTTAGGGGCAACTAATGAAAAACTGTTTTTT.

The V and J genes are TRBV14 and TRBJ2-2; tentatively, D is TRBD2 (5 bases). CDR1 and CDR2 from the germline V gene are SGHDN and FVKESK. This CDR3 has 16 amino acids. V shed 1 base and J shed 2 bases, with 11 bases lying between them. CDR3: CASSQGLALNTGELFF. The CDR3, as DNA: TGTGCCAGCAGCCAAGGCCTAGCCCTAAACACCGGGGAGCTGTTTTTT.

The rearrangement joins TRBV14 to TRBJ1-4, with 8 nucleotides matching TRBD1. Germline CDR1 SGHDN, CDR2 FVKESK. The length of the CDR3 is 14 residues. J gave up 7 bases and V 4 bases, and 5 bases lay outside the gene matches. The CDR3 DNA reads TGTGCCAGCAGCCTTCTCGGACAGGGTGAAAAACTGTTTTTT. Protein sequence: CASSLLGQGEKLFF.

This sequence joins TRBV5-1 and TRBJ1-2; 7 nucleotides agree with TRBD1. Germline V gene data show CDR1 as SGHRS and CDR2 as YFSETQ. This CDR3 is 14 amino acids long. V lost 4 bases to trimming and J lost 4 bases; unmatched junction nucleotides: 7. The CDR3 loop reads CASSQTGIAYGYTF. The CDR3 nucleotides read TGCGCCAGCAGCCAGACAGGGATAGCCTATGGCTACACCTTC.

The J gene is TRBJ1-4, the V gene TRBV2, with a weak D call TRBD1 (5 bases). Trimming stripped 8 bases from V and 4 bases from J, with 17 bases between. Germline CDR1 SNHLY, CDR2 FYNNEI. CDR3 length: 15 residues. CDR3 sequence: CASRPNDRFNEKLFF. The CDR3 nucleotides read TGTGCCAGCCGCCCTAACGACAGATTTAATGAAAAACTGTTTTTT.

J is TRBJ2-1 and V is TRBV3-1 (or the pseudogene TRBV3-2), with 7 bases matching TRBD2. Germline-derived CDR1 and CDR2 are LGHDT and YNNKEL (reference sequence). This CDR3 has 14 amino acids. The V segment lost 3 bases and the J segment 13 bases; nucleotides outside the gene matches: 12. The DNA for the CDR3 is TGTGCCAGCAGCCAGAACCCGGGACTAACTGACCAGTTCTTC. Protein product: CASSQNPGLTDQFF.

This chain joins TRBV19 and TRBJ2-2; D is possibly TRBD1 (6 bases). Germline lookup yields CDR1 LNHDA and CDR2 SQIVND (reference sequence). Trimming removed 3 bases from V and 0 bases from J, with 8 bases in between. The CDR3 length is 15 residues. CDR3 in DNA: TGTGCCAGTAGTATGGACAGATCGAACACCGGGGAGCTGTTTTTT. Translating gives CASSMDRSNTGELFF.

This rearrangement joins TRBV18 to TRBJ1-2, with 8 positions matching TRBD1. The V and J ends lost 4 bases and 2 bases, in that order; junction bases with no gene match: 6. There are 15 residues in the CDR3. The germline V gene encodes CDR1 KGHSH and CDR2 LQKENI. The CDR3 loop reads CASSQPGQANYGYTF. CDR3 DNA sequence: TGTGCCAGCTCACAACCGGGACAGGCCAACTATGGCTACACCTTC.

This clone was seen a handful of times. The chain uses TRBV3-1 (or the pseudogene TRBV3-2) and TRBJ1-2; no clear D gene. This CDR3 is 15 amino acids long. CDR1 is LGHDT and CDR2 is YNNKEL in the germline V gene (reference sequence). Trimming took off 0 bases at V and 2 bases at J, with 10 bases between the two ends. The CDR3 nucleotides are TGTGCCAGCAGCCAAGATCTCCAGTTGAACTATGGCTACACCTTC. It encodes CASSQDLQLNYGYTF.

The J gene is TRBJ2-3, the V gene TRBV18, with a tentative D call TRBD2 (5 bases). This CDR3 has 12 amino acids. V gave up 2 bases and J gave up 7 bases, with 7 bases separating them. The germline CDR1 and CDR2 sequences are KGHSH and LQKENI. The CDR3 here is CASSPGEHTQYF. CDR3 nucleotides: TGTGCCAGCTCACCAGGGGAGCATACGCAGTATTTT.

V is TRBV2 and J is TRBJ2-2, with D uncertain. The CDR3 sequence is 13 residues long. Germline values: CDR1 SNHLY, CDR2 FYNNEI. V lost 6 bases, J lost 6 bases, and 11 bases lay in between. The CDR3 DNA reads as TGTGCCAGCAGCACCAGGTCTCCCGGGGAGCTGTTTTTT. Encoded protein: CASSTRSPGELFF.

As DNA, the CDR3 is TGCAGCGGGGGGGTGTCTCCGGACACTGAAGCTTTCTTT. As protein: CSGGVSPDTEAFF. V and J are TRBV29-1 and TRBJ1-1; weak D call: TRBD1 (5 bases). The germline V gene encodes CDR1 SQVTM and CDR2 ANQGSEA. V lost 7 bases and J lost 3, with 15 bases in between. CDR3 length: 13 residues.

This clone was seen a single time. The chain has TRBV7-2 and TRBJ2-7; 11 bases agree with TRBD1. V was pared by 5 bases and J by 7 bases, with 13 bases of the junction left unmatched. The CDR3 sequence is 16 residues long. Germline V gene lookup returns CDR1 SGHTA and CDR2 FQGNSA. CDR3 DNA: TGTGCCAGCAGCCCCTTCCTCGGACAGGGGGCTGGGGAGCAGTACTTC. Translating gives CASSPFLGQGAGEQYF.

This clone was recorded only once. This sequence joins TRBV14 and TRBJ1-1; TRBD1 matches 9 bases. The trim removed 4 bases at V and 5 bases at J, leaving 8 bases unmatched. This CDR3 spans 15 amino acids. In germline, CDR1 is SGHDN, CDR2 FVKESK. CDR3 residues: CASSRLGQGWTEAFF. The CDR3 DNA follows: TGTGCCAGCAGCCGACTAGGACAGGGGTGGACTGAAGCTTTCTTT.

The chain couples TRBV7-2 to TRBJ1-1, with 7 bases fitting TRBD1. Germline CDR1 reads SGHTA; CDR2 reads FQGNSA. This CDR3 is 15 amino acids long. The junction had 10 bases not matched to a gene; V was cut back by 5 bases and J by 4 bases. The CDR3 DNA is TGTGCCAGCAGCCCTTCAGGGGGGCTAGGCACTGAAGCTTTCTTT. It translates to CASSPSGGLGTEAFF.

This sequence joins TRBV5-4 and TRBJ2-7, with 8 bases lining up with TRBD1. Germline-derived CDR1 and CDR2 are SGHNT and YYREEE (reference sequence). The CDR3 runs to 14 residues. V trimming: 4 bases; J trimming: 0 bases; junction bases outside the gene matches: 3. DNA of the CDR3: TGTGCCAGCAGCGGGGACAGGACCTCCTACGAGCAGTACTTC. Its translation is CASSGDRTSYEQYF.

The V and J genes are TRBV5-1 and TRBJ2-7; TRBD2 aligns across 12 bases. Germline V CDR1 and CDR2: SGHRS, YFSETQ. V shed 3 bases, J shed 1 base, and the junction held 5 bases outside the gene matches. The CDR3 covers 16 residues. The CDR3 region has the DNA TGCGCCAGCAGCTCTGCCCTAGCGGGAGGGTCCTACGAGCAGTACTTC. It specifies CASSSALAGGSYEQYF.

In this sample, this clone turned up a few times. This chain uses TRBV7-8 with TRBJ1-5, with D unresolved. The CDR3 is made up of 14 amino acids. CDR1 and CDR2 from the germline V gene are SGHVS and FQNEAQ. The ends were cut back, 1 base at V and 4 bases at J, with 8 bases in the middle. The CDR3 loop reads CASSLDTVNQPQHF. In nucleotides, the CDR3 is TGTGCCAGCAGCTTAGATACAGTAAATCAGCCCCAGCATTTT.

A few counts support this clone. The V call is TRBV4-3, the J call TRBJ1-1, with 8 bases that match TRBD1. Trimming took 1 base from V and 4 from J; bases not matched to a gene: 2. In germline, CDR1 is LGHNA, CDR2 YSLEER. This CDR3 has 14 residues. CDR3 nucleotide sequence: TGCGCCAGCAGCCAAGTCACAGGGGGCACTGAAGCTTTCTTT. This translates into CASSQVTGGTEAFF.